Shown below are 10 T cell receptor beta chains from a single sample sequenced in a study of cytomegalovirus exposure and HLA in healthy donors. Amplification used 60 Vbeta primers and 13 Jbeta primers. Data came from immunoSEQ multiplex PCR; TCRdb stores just in-frame clones and leaves some out. The table records 150,000 or so clones, over 65% of them present only once. The sample taken for sequencing was PBMCs. These receptors were collected from a woman aged 40 to 49 in good health and CMV-seronegative.

The CDR3 DNA follows: TGTGCCAGTAGTATAGATCAGGCAAGGAGCTACACCTTC. The encoded protein is CASSIDQARSYTF. This chain uses TRBV19 with TRBJ1-2; D call uncertain. Germline assignment: CDR1 LNHDA and CDR2 SQIVND (reference sequence). The germline V and J ends were trimmed by 0 bases and 9 bases, with 11 bases remaining between them. The CDR3 spans 13 residues.

For this clone: This CDR3 is also generated by other DNA sequences in the sample. The rearrangement joins TRBV2 to TRBJ1-4; 7 bases map to TRBD1. Germline values: CDR1 SNHLY, CDR2 FYNNEI. The trim removed 6 bases at V and 7 bases at J, leaving 11 bases unmatched. This CDR3 is 15 amino acids long. CDR3 region: CASSANTGVGEKLFF. The CDR3 DNA sequence: TGTGCCAGCAGCGCTAACACAGGGGTGGGTGAAAAACTGTTTTTT.

The chain links TRBV19 to TRBJ1-1; unclear D gene. The CDR3 is 14 amino acids. With 2 bases removed from V and 5 bases from J, the gap between germline ends came to 12 bases. Germline V gives CDR1 LNHDA, CDR2 SQIVND (reference sequence). CDR3 loop: CASSIPPGLTEAFF. The DNA of the CDR3 is TGTGCCAGTAGTATACCCCCGGGTTTAACTGAAGCTTTCTTT.

The V call is TRBV5-1, the J call TRBJ1-2; D is ambiguous. Germline CDR1 SGHRS, CDR2 YFSETQ. The CDR3 is 13 amino acids. V was clipped by 6 bases and J by 3 bases, with 12 bases between them. The CDR3 spells CASKVSEDYGYTF. CDR3 nucleotides: TGCGCCAGCAAGGTCAGCGAGGACTATGGCTACACCTTC.

The chain links TRBV6-4 to TRBJ2-2; TRBD2 is a possible D gene (6 bases). The CDR3 has 16 amino acids. Between the trimmed V and J ends, which lost 0 bases and 5 bases, there was a span of 13 bases. Germline V lookup: CDR1 MRHNA, CDR2 SNTAGT. The CDR3 protein is CASSDSPGLPTGELFF. As DNA, the CDR3 is TGTGCCAGCAGTGACTCGCCGGGACTCCCGACCGGGGAGCTGTTTTTT.

The rearrangement uses TRBV7-6 and TRBJ1-6; 9 positions match TRBD1. V gave up 3 bases and J gave up 6 bases; unmatched junction bases: 6. CDR1 and CDR2 (germline): SGHVS, FNYEAQ. This CDR3 spans 16 amino acids. The CDR3 DNA reads as TGTGCCAGCAGCTTGGGACAGGGAGGCCCTAATTCACCCCTCCACTTT. Amino acids: CASSLGQGGPNSPLHF.

Only one count was recorded for this clone. The rearrangement uses TRBV9 and TRBJ1-1, with TRBD1 matching 7 bases. The CDR3 extends over 17 amino acids. J gave up 0 bases and V 0 bases, and 8 bases lay outside the gene matches. CDR1 is SGDLS, CDR2 YYNGEE, per germline. The chain's CDR3 is CASSVGDSPRLNTEAFF. The CDR3 DNA reads TGTGCCAGCAGCGTAGGGGACAGTCCACGATTGAACACTGAAGCTTTCTTT.

The chain has TRBV27 and TRBJ2-6; no clear D gene. The CDR3 sequence is 13 residues long. V was clipped by 7 bases and J by 0 bases, with 4 bases between them. Per the germline V gene, CDR1 is MNHEY and CDR2 is SMNVEV (reference sequence). DNA for the CDR3: TGTGCCAGCACGAGCTCTGGGGCCAACGTCCTGACTTTC. It translates to CASTSSGANVLTF.

This chain joins TRBV12-5 and TRBJ2-7; a weak D match, TRBD2 (5 bases). CDR3 length equals 15 residues. CDR1 LGHNT and CDR2 FRNRAP come from the germline V gene. V was clipped by 4 bases and J by 2 bases, with 15 bases between them. The CDR3, as DNA: TGTGCTAGTGGTTCCAGGACTTGGAAGGCCTACGAGCAGTACTTC. This codes for CASGSRTWKAYEQYF.

The chain is built from TRBV6-6 and TRBJ2-2; 7 nucleotides align to TRBD2. Trimming took 2 bases from V and 2 from J; bases not matched to a gene: 2. This CDR3 is 15 amino acids long. In germline, CDR1 is MNHNY, CDR2 SVGAGI (reference sequence). The CDR3 loop reads CASSYGGVNTGELFF. For the CDR3, the DNA is TGTGCCAGCAGTTACGGGGGGGTTAACACCGGGGAGCTGTTTTTT.